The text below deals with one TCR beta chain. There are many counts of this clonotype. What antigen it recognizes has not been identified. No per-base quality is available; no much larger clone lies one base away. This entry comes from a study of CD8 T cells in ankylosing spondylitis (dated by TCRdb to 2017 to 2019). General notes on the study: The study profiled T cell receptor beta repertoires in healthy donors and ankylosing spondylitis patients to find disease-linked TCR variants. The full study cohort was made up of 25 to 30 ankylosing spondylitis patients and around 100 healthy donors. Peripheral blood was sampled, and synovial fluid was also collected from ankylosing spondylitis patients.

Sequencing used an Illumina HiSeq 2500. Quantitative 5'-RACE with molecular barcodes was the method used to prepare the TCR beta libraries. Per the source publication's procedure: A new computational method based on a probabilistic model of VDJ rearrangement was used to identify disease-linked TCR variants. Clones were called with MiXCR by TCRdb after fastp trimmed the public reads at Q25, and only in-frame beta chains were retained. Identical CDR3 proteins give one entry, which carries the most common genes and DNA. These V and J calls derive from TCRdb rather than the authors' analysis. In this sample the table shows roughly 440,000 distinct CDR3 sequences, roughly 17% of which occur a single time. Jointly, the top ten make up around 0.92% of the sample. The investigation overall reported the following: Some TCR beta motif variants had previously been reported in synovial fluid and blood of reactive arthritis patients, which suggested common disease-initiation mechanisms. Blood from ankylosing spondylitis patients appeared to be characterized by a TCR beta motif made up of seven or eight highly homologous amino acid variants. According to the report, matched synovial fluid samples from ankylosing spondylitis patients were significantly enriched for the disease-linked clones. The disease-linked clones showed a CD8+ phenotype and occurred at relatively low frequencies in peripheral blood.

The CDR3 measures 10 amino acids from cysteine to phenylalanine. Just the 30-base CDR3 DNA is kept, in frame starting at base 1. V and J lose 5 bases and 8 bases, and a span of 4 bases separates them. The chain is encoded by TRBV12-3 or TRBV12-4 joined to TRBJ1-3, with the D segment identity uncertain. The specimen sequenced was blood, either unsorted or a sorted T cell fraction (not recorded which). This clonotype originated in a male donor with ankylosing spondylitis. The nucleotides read TGTGCCAGCAGTAGGGACACCATATATTTT. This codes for CASSRDTIYF.